This TCR beta chain was sequenced in a study of cytomegalovirus exposure and HLA in healthy donors. Germline values: CDR1 SEHNR, CDR2 FQNEAQ (reference sequence). V trimming: 5 bases; J trimming: 10 bases; junction bases outside the gene matches: 16. This CDR3 is 17 amino acids long. In this sample, this clone turned up once. TCRdb's copy holds only in-frame clones and misses some; the assay was immunoSEQ multiplex PCR. The sample lists about 170,000 clones, 89% occurring once. This sequence was found in a man between 18 and 29 years old in good health and CMV-seropositive. Sequenced input: PBMCs. This chain links TRBV7-9 with TRBJ2-1, with 11 bases identical to TRBD2. DNA for the CDR3: TGTGCCAGCAGCCCGATGAGGGGACTAGCGGTAGCTGAAGAGCAGTTCTTC. Residues: CASSPMRGLAVAEEQFF. The entire variable domain, with the rest obtained from reference TRBV7-9 and TRBJ2-1, is as follows: DTGVSQNPRHKITKRGQNVTFRCDPISEHNRLYWYRQTLGQGPEFLTYFQNEAQLEKSRLLSDRFSAERPKGSFSTLEIQRTEQGDSAMYLCASSPMRGLAVAEEQFFGPGTRLTVL.